This TCR beta chain appears in the sequencing data of a study of shared clonotypes between healthy human individuals. Study-level information: Per donor, three plates held CD4 naive cells, three held CD4 memory, two held CD8 naive and one held CD8 memory.

CDR3 length equals 13 residues. The ends were cut back, 4 bases at V and 0 bases at J, with 8 bases in the middle. Germline loops: CDR1 SQVTM, CDR2 ANQGSEA. This clone was seen just once. Sorted-subset replicate PCRs used around 200 ng DNA, around 31,000 T cell genomes. In the study's own analysis: Filtering was not the same, since immunoSEQ gave junction-only sequences without quality scores. Data came from immunoSEQ multiplex PCR; TCRdb stores just in-frame clones and leaves some out. The V and J calls and clone size were taken over from that table, and D and trimming were inferred from the DNA. The sample carries approximately 2.5 million clones, under 95% recorded once.

Sequencing used naive CD4+ T cells from PBMCs. Sample subset: CD45RA+ positively selected. The J gene is TRBJ2-3, the V gene TRBV29-1; D is possibly TRBD2 (5 bases). This TCR was recovered from a man younger than 35 in good health. Some clones in this sample may be carry-over from other donors' samples. As DNA, the CDR3 is TGCAGCGTTGCTAGGACTAGCACAGATACGCAGTATTTT. Protein sequence: CSVARTSTDTQYF.